This TCR beta chain originates from a study of shared clonotypes between healthy human individuals. Replicate PCRs were loaded with 300 ng DNA from unsorted PBMC, 30,000 or so T cell genomes. The authors' processing: Junction-only immunoSEQ sequences carried no quality scores, so filtering differed. Profiling relied on immunoSEQ multiplex PCR, and the TCRdb table lists in-frame clones only, not all of them. Clonal size and the V and J genes are those of that table, whereas D and trimming came from the DNA. This sample has about 450,000 clones, with roughly 85% found just once. V lost 1 base and J 2 bases, leaving 15 bases between the germline ends. This CDR3 contains 15 residues. Germline V gene lookup returns CDR1 GTSNPN and CDR2 SVGIG (reference sequence). Whole-study findings and limits: Clonotype sharing among donors likely depends on sequencing depth. Only blood was sampled, and tissue TCR repertoires likely differ from blood ones.

As concerns this clone: Its antigen is not identified.

The J gene is TRBJ2-7, the V gene TRBV30; weak D call: TRBD1 (6 bases). The sequencing input was PBMCs. This receptor was taken from a middle-aged woman in good health. Some clones in this sample may be carry-over from other donors' samples. CDR3 DNA sequence: TGTGCCTGGAGTGAGGAGATTGGACAGACCTACGAGCAGTACTTC. Translated, it gives CAWSEEIGQTYEQYF.